This entry concerns a single T cell receptor beta chain. Its antigen is undetermined. This sample stems from a study of somatic mutations in cytotoxic T cells in rheumatoid arthritis. Study context: Blood (30 ml EDTA) from each patient was taken right after diagnosis, before any treatment. A subset of V beta antibody-stained T-cell populations was isolated by flow sorting, reaching nearly 100% purity, and this subset included V beta1+ cells that went on to TCRB sequencing.

General study findings and limits: Each of about an eighth of the 65 patients had a largest CD8+ clone that made up more than 20% of CD8+ cells.

Some clones are missing from TCRdb's copy, which holds only in-frame ones; the method was immunoSEQ multiplex PCR. Of about 14,000 clones in the sample, 60% to 80% are singletons; the top ten hold approximately 15%. The CDR3 contains 15 residues. The V and J ends lost 5 bases and 7 bases respectively, with 19 bases between them. Germline V gene sequence: CDR1 SGHRS, CDR2 YFSETQ. The chain carries TRBV5-1 and TRBJ2-1; D tentatively fits TRBD1 or TRBD2 (5 bases each). What was sequenced was CD8+ T cells sorted from blood. This TCR was recovered from an adult with rheumatoid arthritis. CDR3 sequence reads: CASRPGTNLRNEQFF. The CDR3 nucleotides read TGCGCCAGCAGGCCCGGGACCAACCTTCGGAATGAGCAGTTCTTC.